This entry concerns a single T cell receptor beta chain. This record comes from a study of blood T cell repertoires in COVID-19. Background on the study: Nucleic acid was either cDNA or gDNA, and it came from T cells, B-cell-depleted T cells, or PBMCs.

Clones were read by immunoSEQ multiplex PCR, and TCRdb kept only the in-frame ones, dropping some. The sample holds about 220,000 clones, approximately 82% seen once. Specimen: peripheral blood. The TCR comes from a man aged 35 to 55 who had recovered from COVID-19.

The CDR3 DNA is TGCAGCGTTGAAGAGTACGGTAGCGGCGGCTCCTACGAGCAGTACTTC. Its protein product is CSVEEYGSGGSYEQYF. This sequence joins TRBV29-1 and TRBJ2-7, with a possible D match to TRBD2 (6 bases). This CDR3 contains 16 residues. Looked up from germline, CDR1 is SQVTM and CDR2 is ANQGSEA. The V end was cut by 0 bases, the J end by 0 bases, with 15 bases between.